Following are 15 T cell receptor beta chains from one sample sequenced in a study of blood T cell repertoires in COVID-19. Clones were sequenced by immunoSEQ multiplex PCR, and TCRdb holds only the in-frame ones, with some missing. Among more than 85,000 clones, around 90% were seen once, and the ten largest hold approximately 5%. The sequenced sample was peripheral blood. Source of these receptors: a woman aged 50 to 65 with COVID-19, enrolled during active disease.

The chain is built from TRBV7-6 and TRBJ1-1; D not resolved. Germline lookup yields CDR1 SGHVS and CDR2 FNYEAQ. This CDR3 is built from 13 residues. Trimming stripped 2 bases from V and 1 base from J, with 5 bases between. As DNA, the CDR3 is TGTGCCAGCAGCTTAACGGGGAACACTGAAGCTTTCTTT. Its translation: CASSLTGNTEAFF.

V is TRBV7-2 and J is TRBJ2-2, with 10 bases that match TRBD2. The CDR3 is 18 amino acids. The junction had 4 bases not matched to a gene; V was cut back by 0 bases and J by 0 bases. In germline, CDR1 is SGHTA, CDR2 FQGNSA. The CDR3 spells CASSLALAGASNTGELFF. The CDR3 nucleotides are TGTGCCAGCAGCTTAGCGCTAGCGGGGGCCTCGAACACCGGGGAGCTGTTTTTT. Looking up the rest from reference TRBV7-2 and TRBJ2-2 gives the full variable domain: GAGVSQSPSNKVTEKGKDVELRCDPISGHTALYWYRQSLGQGLEFLIYFQGNSAPDKSGLPSDRFSAERTGGSVSTLTIQRTQQEDSAVYLCASSLALAGASNTGELFFGEGSRLTVL.

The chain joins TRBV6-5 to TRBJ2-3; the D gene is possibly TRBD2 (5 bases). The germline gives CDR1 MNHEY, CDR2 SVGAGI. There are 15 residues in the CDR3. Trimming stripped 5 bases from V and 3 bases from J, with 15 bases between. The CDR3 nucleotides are TGTGCCAGCAGTACCCGGGCCCGAGGGACAGATACGCAGTATTTT. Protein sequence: CASSTRARGTDTQYF.

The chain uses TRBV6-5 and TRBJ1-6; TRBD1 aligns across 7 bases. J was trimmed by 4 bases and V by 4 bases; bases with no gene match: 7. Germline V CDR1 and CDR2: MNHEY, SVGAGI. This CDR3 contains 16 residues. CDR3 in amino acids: CASSFFTGQYNSPLHF. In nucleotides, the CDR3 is TGTGCCAGCAGTTTTTTTACGGGACAGTATAATTCACCCCTCCACTTT.

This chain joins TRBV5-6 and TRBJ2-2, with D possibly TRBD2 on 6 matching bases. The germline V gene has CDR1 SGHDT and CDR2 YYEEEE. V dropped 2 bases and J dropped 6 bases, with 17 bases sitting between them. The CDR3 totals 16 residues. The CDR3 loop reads CASSFVGLGSAGELFF. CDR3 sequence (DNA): TGTGCCAGCAGCTTTGTGGGACTGGGATCCGCCGGGGAGCTGTTTTTT.

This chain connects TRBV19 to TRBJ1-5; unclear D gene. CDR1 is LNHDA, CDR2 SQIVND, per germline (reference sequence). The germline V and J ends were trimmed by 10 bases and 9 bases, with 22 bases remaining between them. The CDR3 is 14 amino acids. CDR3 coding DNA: TGTGCCACCTCTGTCGGGGTCGGAGAGGTGCCCCAGCATTTT. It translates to CATSVGVGEVPQHF.

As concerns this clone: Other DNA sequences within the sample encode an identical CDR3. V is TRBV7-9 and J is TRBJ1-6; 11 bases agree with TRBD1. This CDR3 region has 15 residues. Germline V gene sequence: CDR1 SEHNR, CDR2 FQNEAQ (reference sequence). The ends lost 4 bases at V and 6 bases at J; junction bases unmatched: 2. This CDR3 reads CASSSGTGGNSPLHF. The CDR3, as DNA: TGTGCCAGCAGCTCCGGGACAGGGGGTAATTCACCCCTCCACTTT.

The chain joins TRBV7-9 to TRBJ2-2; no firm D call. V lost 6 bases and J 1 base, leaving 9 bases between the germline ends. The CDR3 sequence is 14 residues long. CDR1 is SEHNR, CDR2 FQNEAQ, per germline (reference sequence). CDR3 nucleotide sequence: TGTGCCAGCAGTTCCCGACTGAACACCGGGGAGCTGTTTTTT. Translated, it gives CASSSRLNTGELFF. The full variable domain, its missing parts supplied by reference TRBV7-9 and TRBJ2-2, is DTGVSQNPRHKITKRGQNVTFRCDPISEHNRLYWYRQTLGQGPEFLTYFQNEAQLEKSRLLSDRFSAERPKGSFSTLEIQRTEQGDSAMYLCASSSRLNTGELFFGEGSRLTVL.

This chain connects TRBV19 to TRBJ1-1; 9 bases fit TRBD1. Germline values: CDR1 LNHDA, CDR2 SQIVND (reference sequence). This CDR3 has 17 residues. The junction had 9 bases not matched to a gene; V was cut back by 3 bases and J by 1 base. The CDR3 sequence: CASSMGQGSPGNTEAFF. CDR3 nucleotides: TGTGCCAGTAGTATGGGACAGGGCTCTCCGGGGAACACTGAAGCTTTCTTT. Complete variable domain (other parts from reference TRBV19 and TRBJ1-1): DGGITQSPKYLFRKEGQNVTLSCEQNLNHDAMYWYRQDPGQGLRLIYYSQIVNDFQKGDIAEGYSVSREKKESFPLTVTSAQKNPTAFYLCASSMGQGSPGNTEAFFGQGTRLTVV.

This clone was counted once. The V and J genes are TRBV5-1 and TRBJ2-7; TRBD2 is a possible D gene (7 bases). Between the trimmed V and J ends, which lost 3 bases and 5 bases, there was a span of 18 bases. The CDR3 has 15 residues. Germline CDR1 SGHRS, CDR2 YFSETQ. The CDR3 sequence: CASSSLAGARNEQYF. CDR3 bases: TGCGCCAGCAGCTCCTTGGCGGGGGCAAGGAACGAGCAGTACTTC.

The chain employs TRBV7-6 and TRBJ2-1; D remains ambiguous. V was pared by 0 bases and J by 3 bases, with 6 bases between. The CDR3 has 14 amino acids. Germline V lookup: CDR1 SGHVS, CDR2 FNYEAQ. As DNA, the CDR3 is TGTGCCAGCAGCTTAGCGGCTGGCTACAATGAGCAGTTCTTC. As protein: CASSLAAGYNEQFF. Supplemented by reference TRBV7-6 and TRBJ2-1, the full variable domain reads GAGVSQSPRYKVTKRGQDVALRCDPISGHVSLYWYRQALGQGPEFLTYFNYEAQQDKSGLPNDRFSAERPEGSISTLTIQRTEQRDSAMYRCASSLAAGYNEQFFGPGTRLTVL.

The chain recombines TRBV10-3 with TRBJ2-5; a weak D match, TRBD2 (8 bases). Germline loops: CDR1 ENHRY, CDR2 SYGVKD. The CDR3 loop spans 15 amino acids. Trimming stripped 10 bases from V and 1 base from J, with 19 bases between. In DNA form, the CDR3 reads TGTGCCACCGGGGGGGCAGGGGGTCGCCAAGAGACCCAGTACTTC. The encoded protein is CATGGAGGRQETQYF.

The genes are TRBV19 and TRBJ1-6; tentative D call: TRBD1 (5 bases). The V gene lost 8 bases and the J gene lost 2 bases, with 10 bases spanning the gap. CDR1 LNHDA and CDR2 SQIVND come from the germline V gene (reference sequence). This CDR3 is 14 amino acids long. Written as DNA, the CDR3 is TGTGCCAGTGGACAACCTACCTATAATTCACCCCTCCACTTT. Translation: CASGQPTYNSPLHF.

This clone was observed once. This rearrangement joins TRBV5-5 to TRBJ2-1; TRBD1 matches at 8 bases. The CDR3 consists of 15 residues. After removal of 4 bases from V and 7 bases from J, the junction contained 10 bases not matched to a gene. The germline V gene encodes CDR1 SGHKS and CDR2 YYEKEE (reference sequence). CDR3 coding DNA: TGTGCCAGCAGCCCCCAGGGGGCCCCGAGGAATGAGCAGTTCTTC. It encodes CASSPQGAPRNEQFF. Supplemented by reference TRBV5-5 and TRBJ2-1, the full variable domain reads DAGVTQSPTHLIKTRGQQVTLRCSPISGHKSVSWYQQVLGQGPQFIFQYYEKEERGRGNFPDRFSARQFPNYSSELNVNALLLGDSALYLCASSPQGAPRNEQFFGPGTRLTVL.

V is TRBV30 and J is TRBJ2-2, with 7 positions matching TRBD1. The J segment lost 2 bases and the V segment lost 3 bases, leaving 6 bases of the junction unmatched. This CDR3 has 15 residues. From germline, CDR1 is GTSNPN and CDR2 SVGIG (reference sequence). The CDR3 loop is CAWRYRDRNTGELFF. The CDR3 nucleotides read TGTGCCTGGAGATACCGGGACAGAAACACCGGGGAGCTGTTTTTT.